These 29 T cell receptor beta chains share one sample of origin, sequenced in a study of somatic mutations in cytotoxic T cells in rheumatoid arthritis (dated by TCRdb to 2016 to 2017). Library construction relied on the immunoSEQ multiplex PCR assay. TCRdb's version of the immuneACCESS table is confined to in-frame rearrangements and falls short of the full clone set. An unresolved V gene accounts for under half of the shortfall where checked; the remainder is of unknown origin. The sample table holds about 3,600 clones, of which roughly 80% were seen once. The top ten clones comprise roughly 65% of the sample. The sample was CD8+ T cells sorted from blood. These TCRs come from a man aged 35-49 years with rheumatoid arthritis.

The gene calls are TRBV7-4 and TRBJ2-1; D is uncertain. Germline CDR1 SGHVT, CDR2 SQSDAQ. Trimming removed 1 base from V and 4 bases from J, with 11 bases in between. This CDR3 is 15 amino acids long. Here the CDR3 DNA reads TGTGCCAGCAGCTTAGGGCCGCCCTTATACAATGAGCAGTTCTTC. As protein: CASSLGPPLYNEQFF.

This clone occurred once. The chain recombines TRBV19 with TRBJ2-5; D is perhaps TRBD1 (6 bases). The germline V gene has CDR1 LNHDA and CDR2 SQIVND (reference sequence). The CDR3 totals 14 residues. V lost 3 bases to trimming and J lost 1 base, with 9 bases between them. CDR3 sequence reads: CASSMGHPQETQYF. The CDR3 nucleotides read TGTGCCAGTAGTATGGGACACCCCCAAGAGACCCAGTACTTC. Supplemented by reference TRBV19 and TRBJ2-5, the full variable domain reads DGGITQSPKYLFRKEGQNVTLSCEQNLNHDAMYWYRQDPGQGLRLIYYSQIVNDFQKGDIAEGYSVSREKKESFPLTVTSAQKNPTAFYLCASSMGHPQETQYFGPGTRLLVL.

The rearrangement joins TRBV7-9 to TRBJ2-1; tentatively, D is TRBD2 (5 bases). Germline V CDR1 and CDR2: SEHNR, FQNEAQ (reference sequence). The V end was cut by 0 bases, the J end by 9 bases, with 9 bases between. The CDR3 covers 13 residues. The CDR3 DNA is TGTGCCAGCAGCTTAGCTAGCGAGGGTGAGCAGTTCTTC. It translates to CASSLASEGEQFF.

CDR3 loop: CASRTSGFMNTEAFF. In nucleotides, the CDR3 is TGTGCCAGCAGAACAAGCGGATTCATGAACACTGAAGCTTTCTTT. The chain employs TRBV13 and TRBJ1-1; D unresolved. V gave up 6 bases and J gave up 0 bases, with 14 bases separating them. CDR1 is PRHDT and CDR2 is FYEKMQ in the germline V gene (reference sequence). This CDR3 is built from 15 residues.

This chain uses TRBV28 with TRBJ2-5; 7 bases agree with TRBD1. V was clipped by 4 bases and J by 0 bases; unmatched bases: 2. Germline CDR1 MDHEN, CDR2 SYDVKM. The length of the CDR3 is 14 residues. In DNA form, the CDR3 reads TGTGCCAGCAGTTCAGGACAGGACCAAGAGACCCAGTACTTC. It codes for CASSSGQDQETQYF.

The chain links TRBV6-5 to TRBJ1-1; the D gene is possibly TRBD1 (5 bases). Trimming left V 0 bases short and J 8 bases short, with 16 bases between. CDR3 length: 15 residues. The germline CDR1 and CDR2 sequences are MNHEY and SVGAGI. For the CDR3, the DNA is TGTGCCAGCAGTTACTCGATAAGGGGCTTACCGGAAGCTTTCTTT. Translated: CASSYSIRGLPEAFF.

V usage is TRBV25-1 and J usage is TRBJ2-2; 8 nucleotides match TRBD1. After removal of 7 bases from V and 4 bases from J, the junction contained 8 bases not matched to a gene. Germline CDR1 MGHDK, CDR2 SYGVNS. The CDR3 length is 15 residues. CDR3 residues: CASTSDRGATGELFF. CDR3 in DNA: TGTGCCAGCACCTCAGACAGGGGAGCCACCGGGGAGCTGTTTTTT.

This chain connects TRBV19 to TRBJ2-1, with 11 nucleotides matching TRBD2. The germline V gene encodes CDR1 LNHDA and CDR2 SQIVND (reference sequence). This CDR3 is 14 amino acids long. Trimming removed 0 bases from V and 13 bases from J; junction bases left unmatched: 5. The CDR3 reads CASSIDLTSGSQFF. The CDR3 DNA follows: TGTGCCAGTAGTATAGATCTTACTAGCGGGAGCCAGTTCTTC.

The chain combines TRBV4-1 with TRBJ2-2; the D is unclear. V gave up 1 base and J gave up 5 bases, with 5 bases separating them. The CDR3 is 13 residues long. The germline gives CDR1 MGHRA, CDR2 YSYEKL. The CDR3 DNA sequence: TGCGCCAGCAGCCAAGCAGTTACCGGGGAGCTGTTTTTT. Translated: CASSQAVTGELFF.

The chain has TRBV6-1 and TRBJ2-7; maybe TRBD1 (6 bases). Between the trimmed V and J ends, which lost 1 base and 1 base, there was a span of 11 bases. Germline V gene sequence: CDR1 MNHNS, CDR2 SASEGT. The CDR3 runs to 15 residues. The CDR3 nucleotides are TGTGCCAGCAGTGAAGGGCCAGGGGCGTCCTACGAGCAGTACTTC. Translation: CASSEGPGASYEQYF.

V usage is TRBV4-1 and J usage is TRBJ2-5; D is unclear. Looked up from germline, CDR1 is MGHRA and CDR2 is YSYEKL. There are 12 residues in the CDR3. Trimming pared 4 bases from V and 5 bases from J, leaving 8 bases between. CDR3 loop: CASSPSRETQYF. The CDR3 region has the DNA TGCGCCAGCAGCCCCTCTCGTGAGACCCAGTACTTC.

V is TRBV9 and J is TRBJ1-2, with a tentative D call TRBD1 (5 bases). The CDR3 loop spans 11 amino acids. Trimming left V 8 bases short and J 2 bases short, with 7 bases between. Germline values: CDR1 SGDLS, CDR2 YYNGEE. The DNA of the CDR3 is TGTGCCAGTGACAGCAACTATGGCTACACCTTC. Encoded protein: CASDSNYGYTF.

This CDR3 is CASSQAGGEGTEAFF. CDR3 in DNA: TGCGCCAGCAGCCAAGCGGGAGGGGAAGGCACTGAAGCTTTCTTT. The chain couples TRBV4-3 to TRBJ1-1; D might be TRBD1 (5 bases). V was trimmed by 1 base and J by 4 bases, leaving 13 bases between them. Germline V gives CDR1 LGHNA, CDR2 YSLEER. The CDR3 is made up of 15 amino acids.

In DNA form, the CDR3 reads TGTGCCAGTAGTATTGTATTCAGGCGAACTGAAGCTTTCTTT. Protein: CASSIVFRRTEAFF. V usage is TRBV19 and J usage is TRBJ1-1; D is undetermined. Germline V gene lookup returns CDR1 LNHDA and CDR2 SQIVND (reference sequence). V dropped 3 bases and J dropped 5 bases, with 13 bases sitting between them. The length of the CDR3 is 14 residues.

This sequence joins TRBV19 and TRBJ2-7, with 10 nucleotides matching TRBD1. Germline trimming cut 5 bases from V and 2 bases from J; bases unmatched to any gene: 3. The CDR3 is made up of 14 amino acids. The germline V gene encodes CDR1 LNHDA and CDR2 SQIVND (reference sequence). The CDR3 DNA follows: TGTGCCAGTAGTCCGGGGACAGGGGCCTACGAGCAGTACTTC. Protein: CASSPGTGAYEQYF.

The rearrangement uses TRBV7-8 and TRBJ2-5, with TRBD2 matching over 10 bases. The CDR3 is 13 amino acids. Germline V lookup: CDR1 SGHVS, CDR2 FQNEAQ. V lost 5 bases to trimming and J lost 7 bases; unmatched junction nucleotides: 4. The CDR3 sequence: CASSEREGGTQYF. In DNA, the CDR3 is TGTGCCAGCAGCGAGCGGGAGGGTGGGACCCAGTACTTC.

The genes are TRBV30 and TRBJ2-1; D perhaps matches TRBD2 (6 bases). The CDR3 loop spans 13 amino acids. Per the germline V gene, CDR1 is GTSNPN and CDR2 is SVGIG (reference sequence). Trimming pared 0 bases from V and 5 bases from J, leaving 8 bases between. The CDR3 region has the DNA TGTGCCTGGAGTGTAGGACTAAACAATGAGCAGTTCTTC. The encoded protein is CAWSVGLNNEQFF.

V is TRBV13 and J is TRBJ1-2; unclear D gene. There are 14 residues in the CDR3. V was pared by 1 base and J by 2 bases, with 8 bases between. CDR1 and CDR2 (germline): PRHDT, FYEKMQ (reference sequence). The CDR3 region is CASSLDISNYGYTF. CDR3 nucleotides: TGTGCCAGCAGCTTAGACATATCCAACTATGGCTACACCTTC.

The chain joins TRBV6-5 to TRBJ2-2; TRBD1 is a possible D gene (5 bases). V was cut by 7 bases and J by 4 bases, with 13 bases left in between. The germline V gene encodes CDR1 MNHEY and CDR2 SVGAGI. The CDR3 loop spans 14 amino acids. The CDR3 region is CASNSGLRTGELFF. The CDR3 coding sequence is TGTGCCAGCAACTCAGGGTTGCGCACCGGGGAGCTGTTTTTT.

The sample holds a few counts of this clone. This chain connects TRBV27 to TRBJ2-7; weak D call: TRBD1 (6 bases). Germline CDR1 reads MNHEY; CDR2 reads SMNVEV (reference sequence). The V end lost 5 bases, the J end lost 4 bases, and 15 bases lay between the germline ends. The CDR3 loop spans 14 amino acids. As DNA, the CDR3 is TGTGCCAGCAGTCCCTCCGGCAGGGGTTACGAGCAGTACTTC. Its protein is CASSPSGRGYEQYF.

The gene calls are TRBV5-1 and TRBJ1-4, with a weak D call TRBD1 (5 bases). The CDR3 consists of 18 residues. Trimming left V 0 bases short and J 7 bases short, with 22 bases between. Germline loops: CDR1 SGHRS, CDR2 YFSETQ. The CDR3 reads CASSLAAGLGPGGEKLFF. In DNA form, the CDR3 reads TGCGCCAGCAGCTTGGCCGCAGGGTTAGGGCCGGGTGGTGAAAAACTGTTTTTT. Full variable domain (remainder filled in from reference TRBV5-1 and TRBJ1-4): KAGVTQTPRYLIKTRGQQVTLSCSPISGHRSVSWYQQTPGQGLQFLFEYFSETQRNKGNFPGRFSGRQFSNSRSEMNVSTLELGDSALYLCASSLAAGLGPGGEKLFFGSGTQLSVL.

The chain recombines TRBV20-1 with TRBJ1-4, with D maybe TRBD1 (5 bases). CDR3 length equals 11 residues. V lost 2 bases, J lost 14 bases, and 12 bases lay in between. Looked up from germline, CDR1 is DFQATT and CDR2 is SNEGSKA (reference sequence). The CDR3 nucleotides are TGCAGTGCTAGAAGCCCTAAGGGGCTGTTTTTT. Translation: CSARSPKGLFF.

V usage is TRBV5-4 and J usage is TRBJ1-5, with D hard to call. Trimming removed 5 bases from V and 4 bases from J, with 10 bases in between. Germline CDR1 and CDR2: SGHNT and YYREEE (reference sequence). The CDR3 consists of 13 residues. The CDR3 here is CASSESSNQPQHF. CDR3 coding DNA: TGTGCCAGCAGTGAGTCGAGTAATCAGCCCCAGCATTTT.

The J gene is TRBJ1-1, the V gene TRBV11-2; 7 nucleotides line up with TRBD1. This CDR3 comprises 19 residues. V was clipped by 2 bases and J by 4 bases; unmatched bases: 19. The germline gives CDR1 SGHAT, CDR2 FQNNGV. The CDR3 nucleotides are TGTGCCAGCAGCTTAATTAGTTCTGGGCAGGGGGTAAGAAGCACTGAAGCTTTCTTT. This encodes CASSLISSGQGVRSTEAFF.

CDR3 DNA sequence: TGTGCCTGGAGTGGTAGTCCCCACGAGACCCAGTACTTC. Its translation is CAWSGSPHETQYF. The chain uses TRBV30 and TRBJ2-5; the D is unclear. Germline V gives CDR1 GTSNPN, CDR2 SVGIG (reference sequence). The CDR3 is made up of 13 amino acids. V was clipped by 1 base and J by 5 bases, with 11 bases between them.

This chain joins TRBV6-1 and TRBJ2-7, with D uncertain. There are 15 residues in the CDR3. CDR1 is MNHNS and CDR2 is SASEGT in the germline V gene. V dropped 1 base and J dropped 0 bases, with 10 bases sitting between them. CDR3 sequence: CASSEESTSSYEQYF. CDR3 sequence (DNA): TGTGCCAGCAGTGAAGAATCCACGAGCTCCTACGAGCAGTACTTC.

The rearrangement joins TRBV11-2 to TRBJ2-1; D is possibly TRBD1 (6 bases). Germline V lookup: CDR1 SGHAT, CDR2 FQNNGV. Trimming stripped 5 bases from V and 3 bases from J, with 11 bases between. The CDR3 runs to 14 residues. DNA of the CDR3: TGTGCCAGCAGCCGAACAGGGAACTACAATGAGCAGTTCTTC. Its translation: CASSRTGNYNEQFF.

The table lists this clone with a few counts. DNA for the CDR3: TGTGCCAGCAGTTCCACAGGGGTCTACAATGAGCAGTTCTTC. Amino acid sequence: CASSSTGVYNEQFF. This chain joins TRBV27 and TRBJ2-1; 7 positions agree with TRBD1. The CDR3 sequence is 14 residues long. The junction had 3 bases not matched to a gene; V was cut back by 4 bases and J by 3 bases. CDR1 and CDR2 (germline): MNHEY, SMNVEV (reference sequence).

This clone was observed a few times. The V call is TRBV9, the J call TRBJ1-1; 9 positions agree with TRBD1. V dropped 3 bases and J dropped 4; count of bases not matched to a gene: 13. CDR3 length: 17 amino acids. CDR1 SGDLS and CDR2 YYNGEE come from the germline V gene. DNA for the CDR3: TGTGCCAGCAGCGCTGGACAGGGGAACGTTCCGAGCACTGAAGCTTTCTTT. This sequence encodes CASSAGQGNVPSTEAFF.